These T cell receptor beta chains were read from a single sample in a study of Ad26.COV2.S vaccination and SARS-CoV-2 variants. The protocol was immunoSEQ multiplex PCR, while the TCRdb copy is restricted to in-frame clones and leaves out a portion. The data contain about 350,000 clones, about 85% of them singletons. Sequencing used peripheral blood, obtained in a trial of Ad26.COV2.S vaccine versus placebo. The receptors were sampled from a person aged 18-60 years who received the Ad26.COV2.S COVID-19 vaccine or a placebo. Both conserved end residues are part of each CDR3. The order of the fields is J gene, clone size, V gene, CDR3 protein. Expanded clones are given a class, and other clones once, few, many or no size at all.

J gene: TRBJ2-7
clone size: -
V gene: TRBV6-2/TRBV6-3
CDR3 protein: CASSYVDNEQYF

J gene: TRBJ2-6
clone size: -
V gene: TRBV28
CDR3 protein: CASSWAGLASGANVLTF

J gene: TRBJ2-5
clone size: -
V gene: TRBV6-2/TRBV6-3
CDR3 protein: CASSYSGQQQETQYF

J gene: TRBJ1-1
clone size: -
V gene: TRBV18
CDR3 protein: CASSRTGVVYTEAFF

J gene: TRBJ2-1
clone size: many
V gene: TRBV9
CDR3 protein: CASSDPGQDNEQFF

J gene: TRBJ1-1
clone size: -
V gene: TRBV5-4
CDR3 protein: CASSFGPVAEAFF

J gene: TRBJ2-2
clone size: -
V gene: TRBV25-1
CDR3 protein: CASSEYKDTGELFF

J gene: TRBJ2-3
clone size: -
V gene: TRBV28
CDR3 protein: CASTSLQAQYF

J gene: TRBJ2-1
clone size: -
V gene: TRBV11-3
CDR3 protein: CASSLGGLAGTSYNEQFF

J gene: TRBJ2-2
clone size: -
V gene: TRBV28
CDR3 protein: CASSSSGRYTGELFF

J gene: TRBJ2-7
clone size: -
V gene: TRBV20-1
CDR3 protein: CSASYIKDRGYEQYF

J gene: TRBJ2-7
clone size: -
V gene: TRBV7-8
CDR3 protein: CASSSFQGVPYEQYF

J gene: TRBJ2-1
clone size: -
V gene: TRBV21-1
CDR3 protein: CASNHREHYNEQFF

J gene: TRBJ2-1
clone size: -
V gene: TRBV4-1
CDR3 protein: CASSQETSRGYNEQFF

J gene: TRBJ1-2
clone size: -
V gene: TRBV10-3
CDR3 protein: CAISESGDGYTF

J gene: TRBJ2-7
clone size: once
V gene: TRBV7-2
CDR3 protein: CASRAGTGGSEQYF

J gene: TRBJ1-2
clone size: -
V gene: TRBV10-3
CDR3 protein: CAIRPTGSIYGYTF

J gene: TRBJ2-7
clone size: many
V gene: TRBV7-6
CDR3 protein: CASSPGTSGTSYEQYF

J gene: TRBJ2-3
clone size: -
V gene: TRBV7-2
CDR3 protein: CASSYQGVDTQYF

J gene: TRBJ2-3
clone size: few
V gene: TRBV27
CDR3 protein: CASSLRQGTDTQYF